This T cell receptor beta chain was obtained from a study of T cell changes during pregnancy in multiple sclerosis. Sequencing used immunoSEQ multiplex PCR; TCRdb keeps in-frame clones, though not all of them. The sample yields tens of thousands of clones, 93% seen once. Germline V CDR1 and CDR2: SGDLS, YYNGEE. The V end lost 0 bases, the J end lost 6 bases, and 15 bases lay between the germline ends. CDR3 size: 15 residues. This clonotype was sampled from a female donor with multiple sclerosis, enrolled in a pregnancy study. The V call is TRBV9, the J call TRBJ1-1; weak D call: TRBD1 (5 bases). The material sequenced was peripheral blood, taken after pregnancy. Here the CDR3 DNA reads TGTGCCAGCAGCGTAGATGGCAGGGTAGTATCTGAAGCTTTCTTT. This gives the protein CASSVDGRVVSEAFF.